The clone carrying this T cell receptor (beta chain) was seen only once. What it recognizes is unknown. V was trimmed by 4 bases and J by 6 bases, leaving 16 bases between them. Germline assignment: CDR1 SGHTA and CDR2 FQGTGA. The CDR3 consists of 14 residues. The repertoire was sequenced with immunoSEQ multiplex PCR; TCRdb's copy has only in-frame clones and lacks some. The sample lists approximately 2.1 million clones; 80% to 95% were seen once. This entry is derived from a study of shared clonotypes between healthy human individuals. General study points: The naive CD4 repertoires of four donors were compared, and around 4.7% of clonotypes were shared. Memory subsets generally showed smaller estimated richness than naive subsets did. The researchers took only blood, and tissue repertoires probably look different. Non-shared clonotypes had lower generation probabilities than those shared by all four donors.

The chain links TRBV7-3 to TRBJ2-7; D perhaps matches TRBD1 (6 bases). The sequencing input was naive CD4+ T cells from PBMCs. The subset here: CD45RA+ positively selected. This TCR derives from a man younger than 35 in good health. Some clones in this sample may be carry-over from other donors' samples. CDR3 in DNA: TGTGCCAGCAGCTGGTCCGCAGGGGTTGGCGAGCAGTACTTC. Protein sequence: CASSWSAGVGEQYF.